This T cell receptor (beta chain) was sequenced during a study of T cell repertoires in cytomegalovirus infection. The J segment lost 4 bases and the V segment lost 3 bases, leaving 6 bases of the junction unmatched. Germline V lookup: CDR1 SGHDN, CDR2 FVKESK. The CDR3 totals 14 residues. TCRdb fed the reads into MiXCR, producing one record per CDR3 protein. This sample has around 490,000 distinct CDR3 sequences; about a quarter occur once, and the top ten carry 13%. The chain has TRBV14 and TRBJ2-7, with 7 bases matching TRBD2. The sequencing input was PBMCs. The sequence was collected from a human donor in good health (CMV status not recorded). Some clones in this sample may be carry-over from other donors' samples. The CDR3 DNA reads TGTGCCAGCAGCCATGGGGGGGGACCTTACGAGCAGTACTTC. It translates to CASSHGGGPYEQYF.